Each of the 20 T cell receptor beta chains below was sequenced from the same sample in a study of control samples from healthy donors and cancer patients. Produced via immunoSEQ multiplex PCR; TCRdb's table is partial and in-frame only. The sample yields 70,000 to 80,000 clones, approximately 88% seen once. The sample was blood. The receptor source for this set is a man between 50 and 59 years old in good health.

This chain joins TRBV5-6 and TRBJ1-1; D gene uncertain. CDR1 and CDR2 from the germline V gene are SGHDT and YYEEEE. CDR3 length: 12 residues. The V gene lost 1 base and the J gene lost 9 bases, with 10 bases spanning the gap. CDR3 nucleotides: TGTGCCAGCAGCTTGAAAAACGGTAAAGCTTTCTTT. Its protein product is CASSLKNGKAFF.

The V gene is TRBV30, the J gene TRBJ1-3; 7 positions match TRBD1. There are 15 residues in the CDR3. Trimming took 5 bases from V and 3 from J; bases not matched to a gene: 10. Germline-derived CDR1 and CDR2 are GTSNPN and SVGIG (reference sequence). The CDR3 DNA sequence: TGTGCCTGGCGTACACCCGACAGGGTTGGAAACACCATATATTTT. It is translated as CAWRTPDRVGNTIYF.

Concerning this clone itself: Other DNA sequences in the same sample also yield this CDR3. V and J are TRBV6-4 and TRBJ1-5; possibly TRBD1 for D (5 bases). CDR1 is MRHNA, CDR2 SNTAGT, per germline. The CDR3 spans 19 residues. The V gene lost 7 bases and the J gene lost 4 bases, with 29 bases spanning the gap. In DNA, the CDR3 is TGTGCCAGCAAAATCTCTCCACACAAAGTAACGGGGGTTAATCAGCCCCAGCATTTT. It encodes CASKISPHKVTGVNQPQHF.

The CDR3 nucleotides are TGTGCCAGCAGCGCCCTCGCTAGGGGGGCGAAAGGCGGGGAGCTGTTTTTT. It encodes CASSALARGAKGGELFF. The rearrangement uses TRBV7-6 and TRBJ2-2; either TRBD1 or TRBD2 may fit D (6 bases each). The germline V gene encodes CDR1 SGHVS and CDR2 FNYEAQ. V lost 5 bases, J lost 7 bases, and 23 bases lay in between. CDR3 size: 17 residues.

The CDR3 protein is CASSYPGGRRGYTF. CDR3 in DNA: TGTGCCAGCAGTTACCCAGGGGGAAGGCGCGGCTACACCTTC. The V gene is TRBV6-6, the J gene TRBJ1-2; 7 bases match TRBD1. The CDR3 covers 14 residues. The V segment lost 2 bases and the J segment 8 bases; nucleotides outside the gene matches: 8. Germline loops: CDR1 MNHNY, CDR2 SVGAGI (reference sequence).

V usage is TRBV6-6 and J usage is TRBJ1-1; D is unclear. Per the germline V gene, CDR1 is MNHNY and CDR2 is SVGAGI (reference sequence). V was shortened by 7 bases and J by 8 bases, with 14 bases between the two germline ends. The CDR3 is 12 residues long. In DNA form, the CDR3 reads TGTGCCAGCACCACCCTGGGAGAGGAAGCTTTCTTT. Translated, it gives CASTTLGEEAFF.

The V and J genes are TRBV18 and TRBJ1-1; D is uncertain. With 0 bases removed from V and 7 bases from J, the gap between germline ends came to 6 bases. The CDR3 consists of 12 residues. CDR1 is KGHSH, CDR2 LQKENI, per germline. This chain's CDR3 is CASSPPAREAFF. In DNA, the CDR3 is TGTGCCAGCTCACCACCGGCCCGTGAAGCTTTCTTT.

The rearrangement joins TRBV24-1 to TRBJ2-7; TRBD1 matches at 7 bases. The J segment lost 7 bases and the V segment lost 0 bases, leaving 2 bases of the junction unmatched. The CDR3 consists of 13 residues. CDR1 and CDR2 from the germline V gene are KGHDR and SFDVKD. The CDR3 spells CATSDLGQEEQYF. DNA of the CDR3: TGTGCCACCAGTGATTTGGGACAGGAGGAGCAGTACTTC.

This clone was counted a few times. The chain has TRBV3-1 (or the pseudogene TRBV3-2) and TRBJ2-2; TRBD1 is a possible D gene (6 bases). The CDR3 runs to 14 residues. The V gene's germline CDR1 is LGHDT and CDR2 YNNKEL (reference sequence). V was cut by 2 bases and J by 5 bases, with 9 bases left in between. The chain's CDR3 is CASSQQGLTGELFF. In DNA form, the CDR3 reads TGTGCCAGCAGCCAACAGGGGTTGACCGGGGAGCTGTTTTTT.

The V and J genes are TRBV18 and TRBJ2-3, with TRBD2 matching over 9 bases. The germline V gene has CDR1 KGHSH and CDR2 LQKENI. The CDR3 contains 17 residues. Losses at the gene ends were 1 base for V and 2 bases for J; bases not matched to a gene: 7. The CDR3 loop is CASSPRQTSGYTDTQYF. CDR3 sequence (DNA): TGTGCCAGCTCACCACGTCAGACTAGCGGATACACAGATACGCAGTATTTT. Filled out from reference TRBV18 and TRBJ2-3, the complete variable domain reads NAGVMQNPRHLVRRRGQEARLRCSPMKGHSHVYWYRQLPEEGLKFMVYLQKENIIDESGMPKERFSAEFPKEGPSILRIQQVVRGDSAAYFCASSPRQTSGYTDTQYFGPGTRLTVL.

This chain joins TRBV2 and TRBJ1-6; 7 positions agree with TRBD1. Germline V gives CDR1 SNHLY, CDR2 FYNNEI. The CDR3 spans 16 residues. The J segment lost 7 bases and the V segment lost 5 bases, leaving 11 bases of the junction unmatched. The DNA of the CDR3 is TGTGCCAGCAGTTCTATCCGACAGGGAGCCAATTCACCCCTCCACTTT. It encodes CASSSIRQGANSPLHF.

This clone has a single count. V usage is TRBV6-4 and J usage is TRBJ2-7; the D gene is possibly TRBD1 (6 bases). CDR1 MRHNA and CDR2 SNTAGT come from the germline V gene. The CDR3 length is 14 residues. V shed 4 bases and J shed 2 bases, with 12 bases lying between them. Here the CDR3 reads CASSACPGAYEQYF. As DNA, the CDR3 is TGTGCCAGCAGTGCGTGTCCAGGGGCCTACGAGCAGTACTTC.

V and J are TRBV4-2 and TRBJ2-4; tentatively, D is TRBD1 or TRBD2 (5 bases each). The germline gives CDR1 LGHNA, CDR2 YNFKEQ. There are 14 residues in the CDR3. V shed 1 base and J shed 5 bases, with 9 bases lying between them. In nucleotides, the CDR3 is TGTGCCAGCAGCCAAGGGGGACCAGAAAACATTCAGTACTTC. This sequence encodes CASSQGGPENIQYF.

The chain recombines TRBV19 with TRBJ1-1, with D perhaps TRBD1 (5 bases). Between the trimmed V and J ends, which lost 7 bases and 4 bases, there was a span of 19 bases. Germline assignment: CDR1 LNHDA and CDR2 SQIVND (reference sequence). The CDR3 spans 15 residues. For the CDR3, the DNA is TGTGCCAGTACCCTATCGCGAGTTGGGGGCACTGAAGCTTTCTTT. Amino acids: CASTLSRVGGTEAFF.

This chain joins TRBV12-5 and TRBJ2-7; possibly TRBD2 for D (7 bases). The CDR3 contains 19 residues. V was shortened by 4 bases and J by 2 bases, with 27 bases between the two germline ends. Germline CDR1 reads LGHNT; CDR2 reads FRNRAP. CDR3 sequence reads: CASGWGGVASEPIPYEQYF. DNA for the CDR3: TGTGCTAGTGGTTGGGGGGGCGTGGCTAGCGAACCGATACCCTACGAGCAGTACTTC. Complete variable domain (other parts from reference TRBV12-5 and TRBJ2-7): DARVTQTPRHKVTEMGQEVTMRCQPILGHNTVFWYRQTMMQGLELLAYFRNRAPLDDSGMPKDRFSAEMPDATLATLKIQPSEPRDSAVYFCASGWGGVASEPIPYEQYFGPGTRLTVT.

The chain is built from TRBV2 and TRBJ2-1, with 10 bases fitting TRBD2. After removal of 6 bases from V and 5 bases from J, the junction contained 7 bases not matched to a gene. This CDR3 is 15 amino acids long. The germline gives CDR1 SNHLY, CDR2 FYNNEI. Here the CDR3 DNA reads TGTGCCAGCAGGGTTTCTAGCGGGAGCAACAATGAGCAGTTCTTC. As protein: CASRVSSGSNNEQFF.

This chain's CDR3 is CASSSRLAGDGNEQFF. CDR3 DNA sequence: TGCGCCAGCAGCTCCCGACTAGCGGGAGATGGGAATGAGCAGTTCTTC. The J gene is TRBJ2-1, the V gene TRBV4-1; 12 bases line up with TRBD2. V lost 5 bases and J lost 7; bases outside the gene matches: 9. The CDR3 runs 16 residues. The germline CDR1 and CDR2 sequences are MGHRA and YSYEKL.

The chain is built from TRBV14 and TRBJ2-1; D gene unclear. The CDR3 is 16 residues long. The V end lost 0 bases, the J end lost 7 bases, and 16 bases lay between the germline ends. Germline V gives CDR1 SGHDN, CDR2 FVKESK. DNA of the CDR3: TGTGCCAGCAGCCAAGAATACGACGCACGGGTGAATGAGCAGTTCTTC. Residues: CASSQEYDARVNEQFF.

V is TRBV5-6 and J is TRBJ2-3; 8 bases are a match to TRBD1. Germline CDR1 and CDR2: SGHDT and YYEEEE. CDR3 length: 17 residues. The V gene end was trimmed by 5 bases and the J gene end by 3 bases; junction bases not matched to a gene: 14. The CDR3: CASRQERHGQGTDTQYF. CDR3 bases: TGTGCCAGCAGACAAGAAAGGCATGGACAGGGTACAGATACGCAGTATTTT.

The chain is built from TRBV4-1 and TRBJ2-7; D uncertain. The germline V gene encodes CDR1 MGHRA and CDR2 YSYEKL. The CDR3 contains 13 residues. The ends were cut back, 0 bases at V and 8 bases at J, with 11 bases in the middle. CDR3 protein: CASSQDPDVKQYF. The DNA for the CDR3 is TGCGCCAGCAGCCAAGACCCGGATGTTAAGCAGTACTTC.